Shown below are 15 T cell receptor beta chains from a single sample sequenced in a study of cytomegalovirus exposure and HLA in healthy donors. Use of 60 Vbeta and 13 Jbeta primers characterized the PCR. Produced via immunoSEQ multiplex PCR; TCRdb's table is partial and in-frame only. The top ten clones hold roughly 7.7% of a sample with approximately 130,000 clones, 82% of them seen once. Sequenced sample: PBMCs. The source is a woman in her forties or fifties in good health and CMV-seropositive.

Here the CDR3 reads CASSFLAGVTDTQYF. As DNA, the CDR3 is TGCGCCAGCAGCTTCTTAGCGGGAGTGACAGATACGCAGTATTTT. The V gene is TRBV5-1, the J gene TRBJ2-3; 9 bases are shared with TRBD2. V shed 2 bases and J 3 bases; nucleotides not matched to a gene: 4. Looked up from germline, CDR1 is SGHRS and CDR2 is YFSETQ. The CDR3 contains 15 residues.

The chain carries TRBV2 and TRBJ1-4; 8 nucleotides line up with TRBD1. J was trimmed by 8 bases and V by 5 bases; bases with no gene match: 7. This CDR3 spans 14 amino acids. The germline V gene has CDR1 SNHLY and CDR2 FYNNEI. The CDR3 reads CASSRQGLGEKLFF. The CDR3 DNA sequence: TGTGCCAGCAGTCGACAGGGGTTGGGGGAAAAACTGTTTTTT.

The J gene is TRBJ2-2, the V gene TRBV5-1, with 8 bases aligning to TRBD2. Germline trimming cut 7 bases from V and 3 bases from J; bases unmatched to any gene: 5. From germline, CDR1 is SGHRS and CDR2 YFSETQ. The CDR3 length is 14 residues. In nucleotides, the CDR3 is TGCGCCAGCGAGCGGGAGAGGGACACCGGGGAGCTGTTTTTT. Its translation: CASERERDTGELFF.

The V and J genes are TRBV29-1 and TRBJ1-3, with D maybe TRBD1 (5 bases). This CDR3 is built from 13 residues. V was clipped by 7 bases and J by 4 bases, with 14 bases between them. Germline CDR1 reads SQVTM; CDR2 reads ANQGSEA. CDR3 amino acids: CSAAQGRGNTIYF. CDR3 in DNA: TGCAGCGCCGCCCAGGGTAGGGGAAACACCATATATTTT.

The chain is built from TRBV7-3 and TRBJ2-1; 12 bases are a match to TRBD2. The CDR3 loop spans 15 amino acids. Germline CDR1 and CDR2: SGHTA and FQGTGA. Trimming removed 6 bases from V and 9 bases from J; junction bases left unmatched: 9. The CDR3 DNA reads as TGTGCCAGCAGTTTCCTAGCGGGAGGGCCCAGTGAGCAGTTCTTC. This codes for CASSFLAGGPSEQFF.

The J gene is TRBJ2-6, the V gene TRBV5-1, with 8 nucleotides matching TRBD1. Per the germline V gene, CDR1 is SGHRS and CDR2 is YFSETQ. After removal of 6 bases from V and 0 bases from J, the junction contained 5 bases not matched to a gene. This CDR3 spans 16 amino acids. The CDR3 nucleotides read TGCGCCAGCACGACAGGGGTCTTCTCTGGGGCCAACGTCCTGACTTTC. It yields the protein CASTTGVFSGANVLTF.

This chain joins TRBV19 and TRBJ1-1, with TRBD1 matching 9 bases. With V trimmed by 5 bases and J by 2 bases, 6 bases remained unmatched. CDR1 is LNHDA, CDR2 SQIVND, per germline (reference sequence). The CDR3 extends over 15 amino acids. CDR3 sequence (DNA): TGTGCCAGTAGTCTTGGACAGGGGTACAACACTGAAGCTTTCTTT. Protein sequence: CASSLGQGYNTEAFF. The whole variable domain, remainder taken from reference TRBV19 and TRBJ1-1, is DGGITQSPKYLFRKEGQNVTLSCEQNLNHDAMYWYRQDPGQGLRLIYYSQIVNDFQKGDIAEGYSVSREKKESFPLTVTSAQKNPTAFYLCASSLGQGYNTEAFFGQGTRLTVV.

Here the CDR3 DNA reads TGCGCCAGCAGCTCCTACGGGGACAATGAGCAGTTCTTC. This gives the protein CASSSYGDNEQFF. V gene TRBV5-1 combines with J gene TRBJ2-1; D perhaps matches TRBD2 (5 bases). The germline gives CDR1 SGHRS, CDR2 YFSETQ. This CDR3 contains 13 residues. The V gene lost 3 bases and the J gene lost 5 bases, with 9 bases spanning the gap.

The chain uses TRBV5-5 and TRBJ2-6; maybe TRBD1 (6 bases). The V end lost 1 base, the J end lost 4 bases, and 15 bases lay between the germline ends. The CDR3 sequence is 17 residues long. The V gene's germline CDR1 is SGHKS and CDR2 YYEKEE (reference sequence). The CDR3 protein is CASSLKEQGPGANVLTF. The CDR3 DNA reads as TGTGCCAGCAGCTTGAAGGAACAGGGACCCGGGGCCAACGTCCTGACTTTC.

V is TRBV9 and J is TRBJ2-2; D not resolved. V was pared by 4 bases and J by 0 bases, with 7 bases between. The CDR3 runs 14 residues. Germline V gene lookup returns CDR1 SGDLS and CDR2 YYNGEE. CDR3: CASSSLANTGELFF. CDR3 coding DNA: TGTGCCAGCAGCTCTCTAGCGAACACCGGGGAGCTGTTTTTT.

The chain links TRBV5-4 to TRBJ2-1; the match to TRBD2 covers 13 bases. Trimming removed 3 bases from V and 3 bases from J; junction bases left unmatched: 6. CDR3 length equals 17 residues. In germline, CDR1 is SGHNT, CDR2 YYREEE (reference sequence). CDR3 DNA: TGTGCCAGCAGCTGGACTAGCGGGGGACGACTCTACAATGAGCAGTTCTTC. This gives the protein CASSWTSGGRLYNEQFF.

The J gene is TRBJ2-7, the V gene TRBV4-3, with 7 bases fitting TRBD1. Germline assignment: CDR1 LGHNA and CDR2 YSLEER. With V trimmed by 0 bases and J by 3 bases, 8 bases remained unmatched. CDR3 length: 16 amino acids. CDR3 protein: CASSQDGRQGNYEQYF. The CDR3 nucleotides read TGCGCCAGCAGCCAAGATGGAAGACAGGGAAACTACGAGCAGTACTTC.

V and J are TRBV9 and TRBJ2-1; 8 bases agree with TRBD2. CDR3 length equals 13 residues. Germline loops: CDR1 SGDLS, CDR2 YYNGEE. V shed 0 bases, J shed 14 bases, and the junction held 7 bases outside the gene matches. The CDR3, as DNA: TGTGCCAGCAGCGTAGATAGCGGGATATGTAAGTTCTTC. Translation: CASSVDSGICKFF.

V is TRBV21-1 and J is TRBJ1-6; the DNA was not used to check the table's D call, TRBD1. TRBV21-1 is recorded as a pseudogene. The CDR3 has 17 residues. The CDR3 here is CASSKAGWTGYNSPLHF. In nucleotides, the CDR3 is TGTGCCAGCAGCAAGGCAGGGTGGACAGGTTATAATTCACCCCTCCACTTT.

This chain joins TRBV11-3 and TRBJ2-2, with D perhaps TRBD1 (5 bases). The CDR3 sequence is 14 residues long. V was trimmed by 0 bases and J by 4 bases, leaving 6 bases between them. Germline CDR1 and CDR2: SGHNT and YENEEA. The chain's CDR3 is CASSLDQGTGELFF. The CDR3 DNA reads TGTGCCAGCAGCTTAGATCAGGGCACCGGGGAGCTGTTTTTT. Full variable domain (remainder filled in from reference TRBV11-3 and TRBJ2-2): EAGVVQSPRYKIIEKKQPVAFWCNPISGHNTLYWYLQNLGQGPELLIRYENEEAVDDSQLPKDRFSAERLKGVDSTLKIQPAELGDSAVYLCASSLDQGTGELFFGEGSRLTVL.